Here is one T cell receptor (beta chain) with its context. The authors' processing: Estimated nucleated cell counts came from reference gene primer amplification. Measured with immunoSEQ multiplex PCR; TCRdb has only the in-frame clones, and not every one. V and J calls and clone size are given by that table; D and trimming were obtained from the DNA. The profile shows tens of thousands of clones, around 80% of them singletons. V was pared by 0 bases and J by 10 bases, with 7 bases of the junction left unmatched. CDR3 length: 14 amino acids. Germline V gene lookup returns CDR1 LGHNA and CDR2 YSLEER. The data originate from a study of blood T cell repertoires in COVID-19. Study in general: Acute-phase and convalescent COVID-19 samples originated in the United States, Italy and Spain. PBMCs, B-cell-depleted T cells, or T cells provided the cDNA or gDNA that made up the material.

The receptor was isolated from a man aged 55 to 69 in a cohort sampled during active COVID-19. The sample was peripheral blood. The chain joins TRBV4-3 to TRBJ1-1; 8 bases are shared with TRBD1. CDR3 nucleotides: TGCGCCAGCAGCCAAGATAGGAACAGGGGGATAGCTTTCTTT. Protein product: CASSQDRNRGIAFF.